The entry that follows covers one TCR beta chain sequence. V was cut by 5 bases and J by 5 bases, with 16 bases left in between. CDR1 is SGHTA and CDR2 is FQGNSA in the germline V gene. The CDR3 has 15 residues. Only in-frame clones appear in the TCRdb table, and some are missing; sequencing was by immunoSEQ multiplex PCR. Of approximately 130,000 clones listed, around 90% were seen once; the top ten hold roughly 5.2%. The data were obtained in a study of T cell responses to AZD1222 COVID-19 vaccine. The sample was peripheral blood, taken 28 days after the second AZD1222 dose. The chain combines TRBV7-2 with TRBJ1-5, with a weak D call TRBD1 (6 bases). The clonotype originates from an adult who received the AZD1222 COVID-19 vaccine. The DNA for the CDR3 is TGTGCCAGCAGCCTCCTTTGGGGGGGCGATCAGCCCCAGCATTTT. It is translated as CASSLLWGGDQPQHF. The variable domain in full, completed from reference TRBV7-2 and TRBJ1-5, reads GAGVSQSPSNKVTEKGKDVELRCDPISGHTALYWYRQSLGQGLEFLIYFQGNSAPDKSGLPSDRFSAERTGGSVSTLTIQRTQQEDSAVYLCASSLLWGGDQPQHFGDGTRLSIL.